The 14 T cell receptor beta chains below come from one sample, sequenced in a study of patients and donors after allogeneic stem cell transplantation (dated by TCRdb to 2020 to 2021). Library creation used RT-PCR. Sequencer: NextSeq 550. TCRdb cleaned the public reads at Q25 with fastp, built clones with MiXCR and kept in-frame beta chains. For every CDR3 protein sequence, its rows merge into one entry that carries the most common genes and DNA. This sample has about 410,000 distinct CDR3 sequences in its table, and approximately 16% of those were observed once. The ten biggest clones cover less than 9.5% of the sample. Material for sequencing was blood, either unsorted or a sorted T cell fraction (not recorded which). All receptors derive from a human donor who was either an allogeneic HSCT recipient or a stem cell or donor lymphocyte infusion donor (not recorded which). It is not recorded whose cells these are; they may come from a transplant donor.

This clonotype was picked up a small number of times. The chain employs TRBV12-3 or TRBV12-4 and TRBJ2-3; 13 bases agree with TRBD2. The V segment lost 6 bases and the J segment 6 bases; nucleotides outside the gene matches: 12. The length of the CDR3 is 17 residues. As DNA, the CDR3 is TGTGCCAGCAGCCCGATCTTACTAGCGGGAGGGAAGGATACGCAGTATTTT. Translating gives CASSPILLAGGKDTQYF.

This clonotype was seen a handful of times. The chain combines TRBV12-3 or TRBV12-4 with TRBJ2-1; D is perhaps TRBD2 (6 bases). This CDR3 spans 15 amino acids. V was shortened by 7 bases and J by 4 bases, with 17 bases between the two germline ends. The CDR3 nucleotides read TGTGCCAGCAATCAGTTCGGGAGACTTTACAATGAGCAGTTCTTC. Translation: CASNQFGRLYNEQFF.

This chain joins TRBV18 and TRBJ1-2, with 8 positions matching TRBD1. CDR1 and CDR2 from the germline V gene are KGHSH and LQKENI. V trimming: 1 base; J trimming: 7 bases; junction bases outside the gene matches: 8. This CDR3 spans 15 amino acids. The chain's CDR3 is CASSPREQGEVGYTF. CDR3 bases: TGTGCCAGCTCACCACGTGAACAGGGGGAGGTTGGCTACACCTTC. The variable domain in full, completed from reference TRBV18 and TRBJ1-2, reads NAGVMQNPRHLVRRRGQEARLRCSPMKGHSHVYWYRQLPEEGLKFMVYLQKENIIDESGMPKERFSAEFPKEGPSILRIQQVVRGDSAAYFCASSPREQGEVGYTFGSGTRLTVV.

This clonotype was recorded many times. The V and J genes are TRBV12-3 or TRBV12-4 and TRBJ1-5; D gene uncertain. CDR3 length: 12 residues. V was clipped by 3 bases and J by 3 bases, with 3 bases between them. CDR3 sequence reads: CASSFLNQPQHF. The CDR3 region has the DNA TGTGCCAGCAGTTTCCTCAATCAGCCCCAGCATTTT.

V usage is TRBV6-6 and J usage is TRBJ2-7, with D unclear. CDR3 size: 13 residues. Trimming shortened V by 5 bases and J by 4 bases, and 12 bases separated the two germline ends. Germline V gene data show CDR1 as MNHNY and CDR2 as SVGAGI (reference sequence). The CDR3, as DNA: TGTGCCAGCAGTCCCCTCCCTGTGTACGAGCAGTACTTC. Translation: CASSPLPVYEQYF.

This clonotype has more than one count but fewer than ten. V usage is TRBV20-1 and J usage is TRBJ1-2; tentatively, D is TRBD1 (5 bases). V was shortened by 4 bases and J by 4 bases, with 16 bases between the two germline ends. The CDR3 has 14 residues. Germline CDR1 is DFQATT and CDR2 is SNEGSKA (reference sequence). The CDR3 DNA sequence: TGCAGTGCTAAAGGGACGTTCCGAGCCTATGGCTACACCTTC. Its protein product is CSAKGTFRAYGYTF.

This clonotype was seen repeatedly, ten times or more. This chain uses TRBV20-1 with TRBJ1-5, with D perhaps matching TRBD1 (6 bases). This CDR3 spans 13 amino acids. Germline CDR1 reads DFQATT; CDR2 reads SNEGSKA (reference sequence). V lost 5 bases and J lost 9, with 17 bases in between. The CDR3 DNA reads TGCAGTGCTTACGGACAGCGTCTTGGGCCCCAGCATTTT. Its translation is CSAYGQRLGPQHF.

The chain joins TRBV7-9 to TRBJ2-1; D not resolved. V was pared by 7 bases and J by 2 bases, with 18 bases between. The CDR3 has 16 amino acids. From germline, CDR1 is SEHNR and CDR2 FQNEAQ (reference sequence). The CDR3 spells CASINLVASTYNEQFF. The CDR3 region has the DNA TGTGCCAGCATCAATTTAGTGGCGTCAACCTACAATGAGCAGTTCTTC.

The chain employs TRBV7-9 and TRBJ2-5; D call uncertain. V dropped 1 base and J dropped 5 bases, with 14 bases sitting between them. The CDR3 is 15 residues long. Germline values: CDR1 SEHNR, CDR2 FQNEAQ (reference sequence). This CDR3 is CASSLDGVPQETQYF. The DNA for the CDR3 is TGTGCCAGCAGCTTAGACGGAGTTCCTCAGGAGACCCAGTACTTC.

On this clonotype: Germline is not matched at one junction end, which may reflect a read error. The V and J genes are TRBV5-1 and TRBJ2-7; 11 nucleotides align to TRBD1. The CDR3 spans 15 residues. Germline V gene sequence: CDR1 SGHRS, CDR2 YFSETQ. The CDR3 spells CASILDRGHSYEQYF. The DNA of the CDR3 is TGCGCCAGCATCTTGGACAGGGGGCATTCCTACGAGCAGTACTTC.

This clonotype was counted many times. The junction and the germline gene differ at one end; a read error may be behind it. J is TRBJ1-2 and V is TRBV4-1, with D maybe TRBD1 (6 bases). Germline V gene sequence: CDR1 MGHRA, CDR2 YSYEKL. The CDR3 runs 13 residues. The CDR3 region is CASSLGGVYGYTF. The CDR3 bases are TGTGCCAGCAGTTTAGGGGGGGTCTATGGCTACACCTTC.

The chain is built from TRBV7-9 and TRBJ2-3, with TRBD1 identical over 9 bases. CDR3 length: 16 amino acids. Per germline, CDR1 SEHNR and CDR2 FQNEAQ (reference sequence). J gave up 4 bases and V 3 bases, and 8 bases lay outside the gene matches. The CDR3 coding sequence is TGTGCCAGCAGCTTGATACCGGGACAGGGACCAGATACGCAGTATTTT. Protein sequence: CASSLIPGQGPDTQYF.

This clonotype was counted between two and nine times. The chain has TRBV7-6 and TRBJ2-7; the D is unclear. This CDR3 spans 15 amino acids. Between the trimmed V and J ends, which lost 1 base and 1 base, there was a span of 11 bases. In germline, CDR1 is SGHVS, CDR2 FNYEAQ. In DNA, the CDR3 is TGTGCCAGCAGCTTAGTAGGCGGATTATCCTACGAGCAGTACTTC. Translation gives CASSLVGGLSYEQYF.

This clonotype showed up just a few times. The V gene is TRBV12-3 or TRBV12-4, the J gene TRBJ1-1, with D maybe TRBD1 (5 bases). V was pared by 2 bases and J by 0 bases, with 13 bases between. The CDR3 consists of 16 residues. DNA for the CDR3: TGTGCCAGCAGTTTACTGGGGGAAAGAGTGAACACTGAAGCTTTCTTT. Its protein product is CASSLLGERVNTEAFF.